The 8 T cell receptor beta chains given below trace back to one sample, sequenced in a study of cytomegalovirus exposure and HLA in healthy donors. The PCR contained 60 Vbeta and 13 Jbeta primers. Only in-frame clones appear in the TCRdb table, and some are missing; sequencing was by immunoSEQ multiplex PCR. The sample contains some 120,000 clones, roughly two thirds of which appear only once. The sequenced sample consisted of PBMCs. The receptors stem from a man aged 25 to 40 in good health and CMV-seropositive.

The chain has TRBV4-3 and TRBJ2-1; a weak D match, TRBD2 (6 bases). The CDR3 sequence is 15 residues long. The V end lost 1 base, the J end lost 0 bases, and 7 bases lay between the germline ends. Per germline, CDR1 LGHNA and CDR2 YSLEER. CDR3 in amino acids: CASSQVGSSYNEQFF. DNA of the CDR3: TGCGCCAGCAGCCAAGTCGGGAGCTCCTACAATGAGCAGTTCTTC.

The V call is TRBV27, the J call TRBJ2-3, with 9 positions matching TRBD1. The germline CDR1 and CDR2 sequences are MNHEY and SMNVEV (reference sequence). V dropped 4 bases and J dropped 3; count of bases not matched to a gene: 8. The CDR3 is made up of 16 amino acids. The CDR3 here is CASSSRRDRVTDTQYF. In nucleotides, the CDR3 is TGTGCCAGCAGTTCCCGACGGGACAGGGTTACAGATACGCAGTATTTT.

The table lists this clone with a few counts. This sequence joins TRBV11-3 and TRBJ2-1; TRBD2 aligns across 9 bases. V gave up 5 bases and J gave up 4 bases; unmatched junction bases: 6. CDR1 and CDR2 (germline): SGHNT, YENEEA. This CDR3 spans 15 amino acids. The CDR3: CASSPGTSRYNEQFF. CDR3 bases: TGTGCCAGCAGCCCCGGGACTAGCAGATACAATGAGCAGTTCTTC.

The CDR3, as DNA: TGTGCCAGCAGTGAAGATCGAGCGGGAGGGGCGCCCCAGCATTTT. Translated, it gives CASSEDRAGGAPQHF. This chain links TRBV2 with TRBJ1-5; D perhaps matches TRBD1 (5 bases). Trimming took 1 base from V and 9 from J, leaving 16 bases between them. CDR3 length equals 15 residues. Germline CDR1 and CDR2: SNHLY and FYNNEI.

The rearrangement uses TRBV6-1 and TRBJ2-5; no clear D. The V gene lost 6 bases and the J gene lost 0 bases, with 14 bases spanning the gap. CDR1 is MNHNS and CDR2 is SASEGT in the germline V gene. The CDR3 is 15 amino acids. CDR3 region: CASSLAPVYQETQYF. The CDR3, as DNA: TGTGCCAGCAGCCTCGCACCGGTCTACCAAGAGACCCAGTACTTC.

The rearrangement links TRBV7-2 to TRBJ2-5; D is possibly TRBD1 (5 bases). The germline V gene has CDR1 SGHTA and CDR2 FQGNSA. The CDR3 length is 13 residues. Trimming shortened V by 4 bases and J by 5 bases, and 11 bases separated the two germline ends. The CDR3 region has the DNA TGTGCCAGCAGCTGGGGCAGCGTGGAGACCCAGTACTTC. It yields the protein CASSWGSVETQYF.

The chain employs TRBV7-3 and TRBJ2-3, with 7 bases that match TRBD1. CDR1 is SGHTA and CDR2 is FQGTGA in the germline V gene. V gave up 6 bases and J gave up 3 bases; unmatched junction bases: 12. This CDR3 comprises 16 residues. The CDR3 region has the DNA TGTGCCAGCAGGTCACCTGGGGGACAGCGGACAGATACGCAGTATTTT. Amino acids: CASRSPGGQRTDTQYF.

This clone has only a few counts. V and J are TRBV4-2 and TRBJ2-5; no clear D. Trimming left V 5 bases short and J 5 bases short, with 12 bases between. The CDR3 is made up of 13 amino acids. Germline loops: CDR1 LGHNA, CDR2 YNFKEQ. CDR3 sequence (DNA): TGTGCCAGCAGCTATAGACTCTGGGAGACCCAGTACTTC. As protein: CASSYRLWETQYF.